Reported below is one T cell receptor (beta chain). Its cognate antigen is unknown. This record belongs to a study of cytomegalovirus exposure and HLA in healthy donors. Per germline, CDR1 SGDLS and CDR2 YYNGEE. With 4 bases removed from V and 7 bases from J, the gap between germline ends came to 17 bases. This CDR3 spans 14 amino acids. The study's findings and limits: Presence/absence comparisons presumed near-even sequencing depth among donors. TCR beta V segments were, for the most part, productive about 87% or about 30% of the time in an earlier analysis. Specific recognition of CMV antigens was confirmed in vitro for three chains (all CMV-associated).

Vbeta (60) and Jbeta (13) primers were used in the PCR. Methods used by the authors: Approximately 12 million of 65 million to 95 million unique TCR beta chains were shared, per a later count. TCRdb's table, derived via immunoSEQ multiplex PCR, lists solely in-frame clones and lacks some. V, J and clone size reflect that table, while D and trimming were determined from the DNA. The profile covers some 190,000 clones, with roughly 80% appearing a single time and approximately 2.1% taken by the ten largest. Sequenced: PBMCs. The TCR sequence derives from a woman under 40 in good health and CMV-seropositive. The chain couples TRBV9 to TRBJ1-2, with D hard to call. CDR3 loop: CASSSRSSTGGYTF. The CDR3 DNA reads as TGTGCCAGCAGCTCCCGATCCTCGACGGGTGGCTACACCTTC.